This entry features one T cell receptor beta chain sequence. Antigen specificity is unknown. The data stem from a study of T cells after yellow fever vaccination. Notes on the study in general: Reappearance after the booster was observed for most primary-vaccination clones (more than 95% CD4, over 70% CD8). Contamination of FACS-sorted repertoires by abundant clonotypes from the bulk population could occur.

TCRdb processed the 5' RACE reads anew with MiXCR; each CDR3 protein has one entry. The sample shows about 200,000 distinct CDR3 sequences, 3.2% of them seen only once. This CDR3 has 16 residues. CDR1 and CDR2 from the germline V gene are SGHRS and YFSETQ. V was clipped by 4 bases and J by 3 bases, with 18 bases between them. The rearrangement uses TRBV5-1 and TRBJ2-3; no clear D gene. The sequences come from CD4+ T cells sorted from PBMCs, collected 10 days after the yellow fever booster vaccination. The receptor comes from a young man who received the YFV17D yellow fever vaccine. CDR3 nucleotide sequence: TGCGCCAGCAGCCGAAAGTCTCAGTCTCTTACAGATACGCAGTATTTT. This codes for CASSRKSQSLTDTQYF.